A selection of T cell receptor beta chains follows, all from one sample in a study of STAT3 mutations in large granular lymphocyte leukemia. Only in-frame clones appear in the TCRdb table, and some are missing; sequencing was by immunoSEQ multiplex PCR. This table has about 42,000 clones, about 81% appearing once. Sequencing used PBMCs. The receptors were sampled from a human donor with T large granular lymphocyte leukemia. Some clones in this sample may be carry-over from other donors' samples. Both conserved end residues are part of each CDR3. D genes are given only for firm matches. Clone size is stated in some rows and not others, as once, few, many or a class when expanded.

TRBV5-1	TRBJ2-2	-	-	CASTYTGELFF	TGCGCCAGCACATACACCGGGGAGCTGTTTTTT
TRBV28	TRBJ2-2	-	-	CASIRGAATGELFF	TGTGCCAGCATCCGGGGGGCGGCCACCGGGGAGCTGTTTTTT
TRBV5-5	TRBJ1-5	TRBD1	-	CASSLTGTGVNQPQHF	TGTGCCAGCAGTTTAACCGGGACAGGGGTCAATCAGCCCCAGCATTTT
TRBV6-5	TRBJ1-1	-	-	CASRAGGNTEAFF	TGTGCCAGCAGAGCCGGCGGGAACACTGAAGCTTTCTTT
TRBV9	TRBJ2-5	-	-	CASSPSGVHGETQYF	TGTGCCAGCAGCCCGTCTGGAGTACATGGAGAGACCCAGTACTTC
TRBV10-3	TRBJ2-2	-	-	CATLALSSTGELFF	TGTGCCACCCTCGCCTTATCGAGCACCGGGGAGCTGTTTTTT
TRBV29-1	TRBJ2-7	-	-	CSVGFSSYEQYF	TGCAGCGTTGGCTTCAGCTCCTACGAGCAGTACTTC
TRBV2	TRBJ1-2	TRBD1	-	CASSKDRGDYGYTF	TGTGCCAGCAGTAAAGACAGGGGGGACTATGGCTACACCTTC
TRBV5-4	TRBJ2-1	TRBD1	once	CASRPGQGSGNEQFF	TGTGCCAGCAGACCGGGACAGGGGTCGGGCAATGAGCAGTTCTTC
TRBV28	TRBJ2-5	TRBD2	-	CASSLSSGLQETQYF	TGTGCCAGCAGTTTGTCTAGCGGATTACAAGAGACCCAGTACTTC
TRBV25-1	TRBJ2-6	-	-	CASSVWGEAGANVLTF	TGTGCCAGCAGTGTGTGGGGGGAGGCTGGGGCCAACGTCCTGACTTTC
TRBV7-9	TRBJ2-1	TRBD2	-	CASSFGLAGVNEQFF	TGTGCCAGCAGCTTCGGTCTAGCGGGGGTGAATGAGCAGTTCTTC
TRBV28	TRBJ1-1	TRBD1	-	CASSPYGQGNTEAFF	TGTGCCAGCAGTCCGTACGGACAGGGGAACACTGAAGCTTTCTTT
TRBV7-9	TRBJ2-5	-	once	CASSRGAAQETQYF	TGTGCCAGCAGCCGGGGCGCTGCACAAGAGACCCAGTACTTC
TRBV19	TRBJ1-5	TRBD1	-	CASSPQGRYSNQPQHF	TGTGCCAGTAGCCCACAGGGGAGATATAGCAATCAGCCCCAGCATTTT
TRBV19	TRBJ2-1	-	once	CASSPFGGPHNEQFF	TGTGCCAGTAGTCCTTTCGGGGGGCCCCACAATGAGCAGTTCTTC
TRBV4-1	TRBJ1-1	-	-	CASSLRAVNTEAFF	TGCGCCAGCAGCCTGCGGGCGGTGAACACTGAAGCTTTCTTT
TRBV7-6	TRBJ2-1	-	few	CASSLAGGPMNEQFF	TGTGCCAGCAGCTTAGCGGGGGGGCCTATGAATGAGCAGTTCTTC
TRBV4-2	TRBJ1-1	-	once	CASSQAGMNTEAFF	TGTGCCAGCAGCCAAGCAGGAATGAACACTGAAGCTTTCTTT
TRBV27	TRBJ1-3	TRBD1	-	CASSPPRQGKGNTIYF	TGTGCCAGCAGTCCACCACGACAGGGGAAGGGAAACACCATATATTTT